These 10 T cell receptor beta chains originate from one sample sequenced in a study of human T cells and chemical hapten exposure. TCRdb reanalysed the RACE reads using MiXCR and keeps one entry per CDR3 protein. The sample comprises just under 350,000 distinct CDR3 sequences, 5.5% to 8% of which are singletons, and 7.5% to 9% rests with the top ten. Noted time point: patch test 1, 2 weeks after DPC sensitization. The treatment here: therapeutic diphenylcyclopropenone sensitization with weekly scalp DPC. The sample in question was whole blood, obtained in connection with sensitization to the hapten diphenylcyclopropenone (DPC). The source is a woman between 18 and 29 years old with alopecia areata. Some clones in this sample may be carry-over from other donors' samples.

This clonotype was counted a few times. V usage is TRBV29-1 and J usage is TRBJ1-1, with a tentative D call TRBD1 (6 bases). The V gene's germline CDR1 is SQVTM and CDR2 ANQGSEA. This CDR3 region has 11 residues. V shed 4 bases and J shed 6 bases, with 9 bases lying between them. CDR3 sequence reads: CSVVRTAEAFF. The CDR3 nucleotides read TGCAGCGTTGTCCGGACAGCTGAAGCTTTCTTT.

This clonotype has a count of ten or more. A read error may account for a junction end that differs from germline. The chain combines TRBV12-3 or TRBV12-4 with TRBJ2-3, with TRBD2 identical over 11 bases. The CDR3 length is 15 residues. CDR3 region: CASSVAGGGTDTQYF. CDR3 in DNA: TGTGCCAGCAGTGTAGCGGGGGGGGGCACAGATACGCAGTATTTT.

This chain joins TRBV14 and TRBJ2-2, with D uncertain. The CDR3 totals 17 residues. Germline assignment: CDR1 SGHDN and CDR2 FVKESK. With 0 bases removed from V and 2 bases from J, the gap between germline ends came to 13 bases. Written as DNA, the CDR3 is TGTGCCAGCAGCCAAGATTTGTATCGGACCAACACCGGGGAGCTGTTTTTT. This gives the protein CASSQDLYRTNTGELFF.

This chain uses TRBV19 with TRBJ1-2, with a tentative D call TRBD1 (6 bases). The V and J ends lost 4 bases and 4 bases respectively, with 13 bases between them. Germline V gene sequence: CDR1 LNHDA, CDR2 SQIVND (reference sequence). This CDR3 contains 14 residues. CDR3 sequence: CASSSVQGGYGYTF. CDR3 nucleotide sequence: TGTGCCAGTAGTAGTGTACAGGGAGGCTATGGCTACACCTTC.

This clonotype was counted at least ten times. The gene calls are TRBV28 and TRBJ1-2, with a tentative D call TRBD1 (5 bases). CDR1 MDHEN and CDR2 SYDVKM come from the germline V gene. With 7 bases removed from V and 5 bases from J, the gap between germline ends came to 17 bases. The CDR3 sequence is 14 residues long. Here the CDR3 DNA reads TGTGCCAGCATCGAAACCGGGGCTTTTTATGGCTACACCTTC. Its protein is CASIETGAFYGYTF.

This clonotype was recorded at least ten times. V gene TRBV7-2 combines with J gene TRBJ2-3; perhaps TRBD1 as D (6 bases). Trimming stripped 3 bases from V and 2 bases from J, with 9 bases between. Germline V lookup: CDR1 SGHTA, CDR2 FQGNSA. This CDR3 spans 14 amino acids. CDR3 in DNA: TGTGCCAGCAGCTTCCGACAGGCCACAGATACGCAGTATTTT. It specifies CASSFRQATDTQYF.

The chain joins TRBV4-1 to TRBJ2-2; tentative D call: TRBD2 (5 bases). The V gene lost 1 base and the J gene lost 6 bases, with 15 bases spanning the gap. CDR3 length: 16 amino acids. The V gene's germline CDR1 is MGHRA and CDR2 YSYEKL. CDR3 DNA: TGCGCCAGCAGCCAAGTCGGGGTTTCGCTCGCCGGGGAGCTGTTTTTT. Protein: CASSQVGVSLAGELFF.

V gene TRBV3-1 combines with J gene TRBJ1-1; perhaps TRBD1 as D (5 bases). CDR1 and CDR2 (germline): LGHDT, YNNKEL (reference sequence). CDR3 length: 14 residues. V was trimmed by 2 bases and J by 1 base, leaving 8 bases between them. CDR3: CASSQLDKNTEAFF. The CDR3, as DNA: TGTGCCAGCAGCCAATTGGACAAGAACACTGAAGCTTTCTTT.

This clonotype was recorded at least ten times. The J gene is TRBJ2-7, the V gene TRBV2; D is perhaps TRBD2 (5 bases). The CDR3 loop spans 17 amino acids. Germline assignment: CDR1 SNHLY and CDR2 FYNNEI. V was cut by 7 bases and J by 0 bases, with 22 bases left in between. This chain's CDR3 is CASIRGVTYLSSYEQYF. Here the CDR3 DNA reads TGTGCCAGCATCCGGGGAGTTACTTACTTAAGCTCCTACGAGCAGTACTTC.

The chain has TRBV25-1 and TRBJ2-7, with D unclear. Germline CDR1 reads MGHDK; CDR2 reads SYGVNS. The V and J ends lost 1 base and 2 bases respectively, with 6 bases between them. This CDR3 comprises 13 residues. Here the CDR3 DNA reads TGTGCCAGCAGTGAATGGAATACCTACGAGCAGTACTTC. Protein product: CASSEWNTYEQYF.